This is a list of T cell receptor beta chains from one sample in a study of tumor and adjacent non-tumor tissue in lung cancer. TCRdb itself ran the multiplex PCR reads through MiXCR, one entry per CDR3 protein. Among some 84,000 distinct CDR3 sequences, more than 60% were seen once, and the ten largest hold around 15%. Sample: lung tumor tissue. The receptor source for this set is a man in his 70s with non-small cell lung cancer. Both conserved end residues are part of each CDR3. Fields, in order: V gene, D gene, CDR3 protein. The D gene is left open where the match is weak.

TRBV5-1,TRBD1,CASSSSTGVFTGELFF
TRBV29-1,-,CSVEGGKWTLHHDGYTF
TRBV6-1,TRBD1,CASRGTAAYEQYF
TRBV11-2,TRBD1,CASSLDSRTGGKGDTRYF
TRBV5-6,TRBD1,CASITGTGGSSNRPQHF
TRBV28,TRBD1,CVSRTWTGLVQETQYF
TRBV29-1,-,CSVAGTQSTDTQYF
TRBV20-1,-,CSATDKFGNGYTF
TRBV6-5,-,CASSTVLATQYF
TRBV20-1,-,CGVPGRRGSGEQFF
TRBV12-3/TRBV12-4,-,CVTTRSSYNEQFF
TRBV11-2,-,CACSLLRDSTGGLFF
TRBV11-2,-,CASSLDRMISTDTQYF
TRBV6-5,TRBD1,CISKVTGSEAFF
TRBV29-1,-,CSVDSAEAFF
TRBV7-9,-,CASSLSQGTGNTIYF
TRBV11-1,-,CAGTWGDPRETQYF
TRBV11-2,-,CANSPTGYEQYF
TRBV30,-,CAWRWTKNTGELFF
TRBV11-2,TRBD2,CASSPRGGSYEQYF
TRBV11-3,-,CASSPEGDEQLF
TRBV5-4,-,CDGSSDGGPYEQYF